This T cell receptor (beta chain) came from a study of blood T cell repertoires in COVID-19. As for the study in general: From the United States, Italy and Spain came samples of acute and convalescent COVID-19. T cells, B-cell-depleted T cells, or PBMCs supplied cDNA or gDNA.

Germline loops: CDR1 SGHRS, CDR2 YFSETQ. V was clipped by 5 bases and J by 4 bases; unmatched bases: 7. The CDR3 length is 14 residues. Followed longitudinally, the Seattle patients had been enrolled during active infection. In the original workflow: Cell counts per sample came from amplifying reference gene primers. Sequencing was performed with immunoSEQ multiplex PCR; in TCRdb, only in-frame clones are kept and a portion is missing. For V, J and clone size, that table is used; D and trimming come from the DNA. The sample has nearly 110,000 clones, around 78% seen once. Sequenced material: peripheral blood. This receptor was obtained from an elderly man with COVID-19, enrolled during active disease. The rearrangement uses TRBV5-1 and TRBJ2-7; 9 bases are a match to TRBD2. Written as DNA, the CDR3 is TGCGCCAGCAGTTCCCGGACTAGCGTGTACGAGCAGTACTTC. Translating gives CASSSRTSVYEQYF.